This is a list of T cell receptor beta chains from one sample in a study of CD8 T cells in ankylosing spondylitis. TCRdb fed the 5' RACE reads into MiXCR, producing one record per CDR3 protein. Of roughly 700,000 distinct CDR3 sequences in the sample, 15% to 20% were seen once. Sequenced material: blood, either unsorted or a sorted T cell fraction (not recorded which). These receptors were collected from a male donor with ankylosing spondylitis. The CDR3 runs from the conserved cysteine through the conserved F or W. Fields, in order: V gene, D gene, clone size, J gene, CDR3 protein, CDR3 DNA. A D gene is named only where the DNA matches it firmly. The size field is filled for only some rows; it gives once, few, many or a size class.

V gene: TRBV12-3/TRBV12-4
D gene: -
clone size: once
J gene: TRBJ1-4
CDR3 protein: CASRPGRILNEKLFF
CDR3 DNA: TGTGCCAGCAGACCCGGGAGGATCCTTAATGAAAAACTGTTTTTT

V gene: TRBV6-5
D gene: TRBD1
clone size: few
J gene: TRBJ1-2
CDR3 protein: CASSSSPGQGYGYTF
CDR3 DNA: TGTGCCAGCAGTTCTAGCCCGGGACAGGGTTATGGCTACACCTTC

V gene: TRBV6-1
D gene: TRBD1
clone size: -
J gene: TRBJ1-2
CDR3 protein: CASSVRTGGATYGYTF
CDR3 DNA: TGTGCCAGCAGTGTGAGGACAGGGGGCGCTACCTATGGCTACACCTTC

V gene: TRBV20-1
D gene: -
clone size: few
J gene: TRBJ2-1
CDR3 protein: CSARDGDGDSEQFF
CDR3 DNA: TGCAGTGCTAGAGATGGAGACGGAGATAGTGAGCAGTTCTTC

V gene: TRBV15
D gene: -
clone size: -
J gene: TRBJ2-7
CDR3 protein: CATSRDPGESSYEQYF
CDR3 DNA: TGTGCCACCAGCAGAGACCCGGGGGAGAGCTCCTACGAGCAGTACTTC

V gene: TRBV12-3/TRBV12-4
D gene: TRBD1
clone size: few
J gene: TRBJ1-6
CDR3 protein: CASSFVWTGGINSPLHF
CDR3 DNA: TGTGCCAGCAGTTTTGTGTGGACAGGGGGGATTAATTCACCCCTCCACTTT

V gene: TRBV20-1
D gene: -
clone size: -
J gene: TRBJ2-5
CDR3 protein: CSAIRDPQETQYF
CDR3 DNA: TGCAGTGCTATCCGGGACCCCCAAGAGACCCAGTACTTC

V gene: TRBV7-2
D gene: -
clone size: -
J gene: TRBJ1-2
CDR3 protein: CASSQDVTMGYTF
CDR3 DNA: TGTGCCAGCAGCCAGGACGTTACTATGGGCTACACCTTC

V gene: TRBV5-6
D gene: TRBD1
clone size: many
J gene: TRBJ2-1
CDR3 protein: CASSSTGTVYNEQFF
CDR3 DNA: TGTGCCAGCAGCTCTACCGGGACAGTTTACAATGAGCAGTTCTTC

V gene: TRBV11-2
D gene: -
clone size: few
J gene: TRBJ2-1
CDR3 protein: CASSPRVSSYNEQFF
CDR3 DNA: TGTGCCAGCAGCCCTCGGGTAAGCTCCTACAATGAGCAGTTCTTC

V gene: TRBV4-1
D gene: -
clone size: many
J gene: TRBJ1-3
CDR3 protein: CASSRHRGGSGDTIYF
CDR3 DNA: TGCGCCAGCAGCCGGCACCGGGGAGGGAGCGGGGACACCATATATTTT

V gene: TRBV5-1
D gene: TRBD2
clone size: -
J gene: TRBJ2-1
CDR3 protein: CASSFTSGGAYNEQFF
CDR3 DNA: TGCGCCAGCAGCTTCACTAGCGGGGGGGCCTACAATGAGCAGTTCTTC

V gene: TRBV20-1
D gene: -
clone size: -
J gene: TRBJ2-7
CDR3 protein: CSASGGYEQYF
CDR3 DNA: TGCAGTGCTAGTGGGGGATACGAGCAGTACTTC

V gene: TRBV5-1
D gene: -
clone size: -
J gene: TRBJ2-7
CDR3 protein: CASSAENYEQYF
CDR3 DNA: TGCGCCAGCAGTGCAGAGAACTACGAGCAGTACTTC

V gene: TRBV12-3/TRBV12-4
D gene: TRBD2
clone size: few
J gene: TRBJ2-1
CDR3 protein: CASSYGGAPLDEQFF
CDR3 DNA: TGTGCCAGCAGTTACGGGGGGGCCCCTTTGGACGAGCAGTTCTTC

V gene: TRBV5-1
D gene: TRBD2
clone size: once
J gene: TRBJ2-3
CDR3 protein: CASSLATGLAGGSTDTQYF
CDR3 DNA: TGCGCCAGCAGCTTGGCCACCGGACTAGCGGGAGGGAGCACAGATACGCAGTATTTT

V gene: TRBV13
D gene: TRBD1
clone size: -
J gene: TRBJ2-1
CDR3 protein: CASSSQGAGYNEQFF
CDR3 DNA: TGTGCCAGCAGCTCGCAGGGGGCGGGGTACAATGAGCAGTTCTTC

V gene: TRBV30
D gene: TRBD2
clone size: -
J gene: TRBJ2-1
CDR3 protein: CAWSVRAGGPDEQFF
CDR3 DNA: TGTGCCTGGAGTGTACGAGCGGGAGGGCCGGATGAGCAGTTCTTC

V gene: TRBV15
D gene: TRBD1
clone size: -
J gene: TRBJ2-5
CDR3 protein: CATSSGGLGEETQYF
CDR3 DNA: TGTGCCACCAGTTCAGGGGGTTTAGGGGAAGAGACCCAGTACTTC

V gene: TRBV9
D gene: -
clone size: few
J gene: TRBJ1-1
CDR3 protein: CASSVGPGTEAFF
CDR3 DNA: TGTGCCAGCAGCGTAGGACCGGGGACTGAAGCTTTCTTT

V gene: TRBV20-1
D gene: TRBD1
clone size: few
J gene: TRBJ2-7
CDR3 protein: CSARGSGGLYEQYF
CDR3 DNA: TGCAGTGCTAGAGGGTCAGGGGGTTTGTACGAGCAGTACTTC

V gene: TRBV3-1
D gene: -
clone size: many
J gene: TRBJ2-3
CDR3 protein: CASSQAYSSSTDTQYF
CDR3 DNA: TGTGCCAGCAGCCAAGCATATTCTTCTAGCACAGATACGCAGTATTTT

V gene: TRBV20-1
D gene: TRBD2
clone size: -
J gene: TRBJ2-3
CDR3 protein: CSATLWSGNTDTQYF
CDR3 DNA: TGCAGTGCTACCCTTTGGAGCGGGAACACAGATACGCAGTATTTT

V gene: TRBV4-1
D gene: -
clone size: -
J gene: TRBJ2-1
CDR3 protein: CASSLPQAVGNNEQFF
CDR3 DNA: TGCGCCAGCAGCCTTCCACAGGCGGTGGGAAACAATGAGCAGTTCTTC

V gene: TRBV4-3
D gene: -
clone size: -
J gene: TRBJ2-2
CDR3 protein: CASSQDRGENTGELFF
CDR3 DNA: TGCGCCAGCAGCCAAGATCGAGGAGAGAACACCGGGGAGCTGTTTTTT

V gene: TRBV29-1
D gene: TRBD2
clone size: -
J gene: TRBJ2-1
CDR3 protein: CSVAGLGANEQFF
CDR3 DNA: TGCAGCGTCGCGGGACTAGGAGCGAATGAGCAGTTCTTC

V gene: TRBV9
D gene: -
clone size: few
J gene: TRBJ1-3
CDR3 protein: CASSAYSGNTIYF
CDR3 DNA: TGTGCCAGCAGCGCCTACTCTGGAAACACCATATATTTT

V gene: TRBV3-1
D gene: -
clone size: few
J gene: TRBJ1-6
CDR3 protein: CASSVHGSPLHF
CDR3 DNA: TGTGCCAGCAGCGTTCATGGTTCACCCCTCCACTTT

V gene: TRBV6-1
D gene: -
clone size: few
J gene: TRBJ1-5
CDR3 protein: CASRPTAISNQPQHF
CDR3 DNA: TGTGCCAGCAGGCCGACAGCGATTAGCAATCAGCCCCAGCATTTT

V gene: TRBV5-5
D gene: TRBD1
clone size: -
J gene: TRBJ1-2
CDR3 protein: CASSLRYPGQLYGYTF
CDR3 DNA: TGTGCCAGCAGCTTGAGGTATCCGGGACAGCTCTATGGCTACACCTTC

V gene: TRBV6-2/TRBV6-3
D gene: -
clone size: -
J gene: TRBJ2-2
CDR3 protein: CASSYAGGSNTGELFF
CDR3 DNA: TGTGCCAGCAGTTACGCCGGGGGTTCGAACACCGGGGAGCTGTTTTTT

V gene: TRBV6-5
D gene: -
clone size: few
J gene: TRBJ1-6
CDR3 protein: CASKRPNSPLHF
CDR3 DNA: TGTGCCAGCAAACGCCCGAATTCACCCCTCCACTTT

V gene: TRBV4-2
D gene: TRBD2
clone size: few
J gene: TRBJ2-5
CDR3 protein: CASSQVGGTSGRAGETQYF
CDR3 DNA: TGTGCCAGCAGCCAAGTCGGTGGGACTAGCGGGAGGGCGGGGGAGACCCAGTACTTC

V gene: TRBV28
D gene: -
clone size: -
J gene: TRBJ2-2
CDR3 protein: CASSLFSPGPNTGELFF
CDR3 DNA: TGTGCCAGCAGTTTATTTAGTCCGGGGCCGAACACCGGGGAGCTGTTTTTT

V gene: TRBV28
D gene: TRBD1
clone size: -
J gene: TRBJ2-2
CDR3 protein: CASRGTGNAGELFF
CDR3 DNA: TGTGCCAGCAGGGGGACAGGGAATGCCGGGGAGCTGTTTTTT

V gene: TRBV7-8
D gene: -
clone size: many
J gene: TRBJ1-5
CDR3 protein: CASSLGQDNQPQHF
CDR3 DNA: TGTGCCAGCAGCTTAGGACAGGACAATCAGCCCCAGCATTTT

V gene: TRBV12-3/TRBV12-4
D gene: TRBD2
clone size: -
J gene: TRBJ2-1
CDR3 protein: CASSQTSGRVKNEQFF
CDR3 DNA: TGTGCCAGCAGCCAGACTAGCGGGAGAGTGAAAAATGAGCAGTTCTTC

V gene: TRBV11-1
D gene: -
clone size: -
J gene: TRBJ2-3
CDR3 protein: CASSSPRGVSFFDTQYF
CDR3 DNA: TGTGCCAGCAGCTCCCCCCGAGGAGTCAGTTTCTTTGATACGCAGTATTTT

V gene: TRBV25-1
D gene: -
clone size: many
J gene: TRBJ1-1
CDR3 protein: CASSEQPNTEAFF
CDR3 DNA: TGTGCCAGCAGTGAACAACCTAACACTGAAGCTTTCTTT

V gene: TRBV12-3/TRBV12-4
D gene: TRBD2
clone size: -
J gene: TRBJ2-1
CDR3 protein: CASGFRTSGRRNEQFF
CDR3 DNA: TGTGCCAGCGGTTTCCGGACTAGCGGGAGGAGGAATGAGCAGTTCTTC

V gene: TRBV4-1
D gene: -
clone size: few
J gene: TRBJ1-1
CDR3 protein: CASSQDKGGGTEAFF
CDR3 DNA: TGCGCCAGCAGCCAAGATAAGGGGGGAGGGACTGAAGCTTTCTTT

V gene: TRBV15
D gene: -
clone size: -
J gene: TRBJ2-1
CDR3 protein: CATSRLALSSYNEQFF
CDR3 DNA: TGTGCCACCAGCAGACTAGCTCTTTCCTCCTACAATGAGCAGTTCTTC

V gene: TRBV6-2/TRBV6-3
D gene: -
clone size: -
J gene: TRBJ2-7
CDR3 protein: CASYGVSSYEQYF
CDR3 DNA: TGTGCCAGTTACGGGGTGAGCTCCTACGAGCAGTACTTC

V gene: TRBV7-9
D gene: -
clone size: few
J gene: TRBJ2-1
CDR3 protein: CASSTGRGIGNEQFF
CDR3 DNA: TGTGCCAGCAGCACCGGCCGGGGAATTGGTAATGAGCAGTTCTTC

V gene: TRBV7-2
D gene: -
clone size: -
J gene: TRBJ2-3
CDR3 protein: CASSLRARPSGDTQYF
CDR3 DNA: TGTGCCAGCAGCCTCCGAGCCCGACCCTCCGGAGATACGCAGTATTTT

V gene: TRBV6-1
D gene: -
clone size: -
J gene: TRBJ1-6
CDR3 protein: CASLLFFGEQGSPLHF
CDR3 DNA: -

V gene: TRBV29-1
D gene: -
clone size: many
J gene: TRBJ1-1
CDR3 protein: CSVARGRNTEAFF
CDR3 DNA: TGCAGCGTTGCACGGGGCCGGAACACTGAAGCTTTCTTT

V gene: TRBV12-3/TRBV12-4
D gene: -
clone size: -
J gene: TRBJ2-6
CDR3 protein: CASSFGRGLSGANVLTF
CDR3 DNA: TGTGCCAGCAGTTTCGGGAGGGGGCTTAGTGGGGCCAACGTCCTGACTTTC